The T cell receptor beta chain under discussion was sequenced for a study of regulatory and conventional T cells in RAG deficiency. CDR3 size: 14 residues. Germline assignment: CDR1 SEHNR and CDR2 FQNEAQ (reference sequence). The junction had 4 bases not matched to a gene; V was cut back by 5 bases and J by 3 bases. Here immunoSEQ multiplex PCR was the method, and the copy in TCRdb shows in-frame clones only, minus some. The sample carries roughly 8,100 clones, 80% recorded once. The same data also contributed to another study, on regulatory T cells. This second study notes: The primer mix had 52 TRBV and 13 TRBJ primers. Skewed V and J usage and few unique V-J pairs marked patient repertoires, most in Tregs.

The clonotype originates from a human donor in good health. Sequences were obtained from CD8+ T cells sorted from blood. The V and J genes are TRBV7-9 and TRBJ1-2; 9 nucleotides align to TRBD1. The CDR3 loop reads CASSTGQGYYGYTF. CDR3 in DNA: TGTGCCAGCAGCACGGGACAGGGATACTATGGCTACACCTTC.